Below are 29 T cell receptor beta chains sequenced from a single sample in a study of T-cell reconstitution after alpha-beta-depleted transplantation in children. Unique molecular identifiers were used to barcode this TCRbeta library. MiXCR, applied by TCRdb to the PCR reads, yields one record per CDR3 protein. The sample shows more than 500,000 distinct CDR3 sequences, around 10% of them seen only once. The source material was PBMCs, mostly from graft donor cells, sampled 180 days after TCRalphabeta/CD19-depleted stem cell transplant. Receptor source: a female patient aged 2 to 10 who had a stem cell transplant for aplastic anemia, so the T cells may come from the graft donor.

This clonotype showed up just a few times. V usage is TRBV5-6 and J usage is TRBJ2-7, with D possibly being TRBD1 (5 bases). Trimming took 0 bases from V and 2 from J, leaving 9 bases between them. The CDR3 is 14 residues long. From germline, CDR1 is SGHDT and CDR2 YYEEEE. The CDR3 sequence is CASSLAGQAYEQYF. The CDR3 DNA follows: TGTGCCAGCAGCTTGGCAGGGCAAGCCTACGAGCAGTACTTC.

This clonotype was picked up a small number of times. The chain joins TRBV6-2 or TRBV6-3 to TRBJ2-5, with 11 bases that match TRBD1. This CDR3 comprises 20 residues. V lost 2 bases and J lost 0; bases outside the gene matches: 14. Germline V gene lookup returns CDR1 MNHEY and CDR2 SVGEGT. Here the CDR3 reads CASSYEVMDRGQGYQETQYF. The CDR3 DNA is TGTGCCAGCAGTTACGAAGTGATGGACAGGGGGCAGGGGTACCAAGAGACCCAGTACTTC.

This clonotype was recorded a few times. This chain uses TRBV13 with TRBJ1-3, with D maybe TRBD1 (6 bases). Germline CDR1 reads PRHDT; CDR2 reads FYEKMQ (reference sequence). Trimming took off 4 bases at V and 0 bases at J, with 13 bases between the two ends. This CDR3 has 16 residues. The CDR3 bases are TGTGCCAGCAGCTCAAGCCGACAGGACTCTGGAAACACCATATATTTT. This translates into CASSSSRQDSGNTIYF.

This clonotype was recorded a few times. The CDR3 protein is CASSLLLYNEQFF. CDR3 sequence (DNA): TGCGCCAGCAGCTTGTTACTATACAATGAGCAGTTCTTC. The rearrangement uses TRBV5-1 and TRBJ2-1; D is unclear. Trimming took off 1 base at V and 4 bases at J, with 6 bases between the two ends. The CDR3 is made up of 13 amino acids. Germline lookup yields CDR1 SGHRS and CDR2 YFSETQ.

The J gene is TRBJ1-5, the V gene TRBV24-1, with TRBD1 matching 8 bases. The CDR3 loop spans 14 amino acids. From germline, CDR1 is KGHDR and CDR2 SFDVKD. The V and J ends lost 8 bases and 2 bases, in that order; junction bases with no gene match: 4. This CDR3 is CATILDRGNQPQHF. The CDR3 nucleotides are TGTGCCACCATCCTGGACAGGGGCAATCAGCCCCAGCATTTT.

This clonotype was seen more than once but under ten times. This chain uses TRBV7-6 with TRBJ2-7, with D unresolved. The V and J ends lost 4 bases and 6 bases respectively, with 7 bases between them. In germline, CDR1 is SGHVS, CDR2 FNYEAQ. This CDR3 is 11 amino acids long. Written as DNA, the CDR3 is TGTGCCAGCAGCTCCTATTTCGAGCAGTACTTC. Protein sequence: CASSSYFEQYF.

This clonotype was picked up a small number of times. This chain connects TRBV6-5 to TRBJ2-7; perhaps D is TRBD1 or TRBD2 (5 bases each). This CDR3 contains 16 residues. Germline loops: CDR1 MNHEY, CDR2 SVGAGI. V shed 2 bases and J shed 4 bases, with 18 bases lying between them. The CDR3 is CASSYRAARGTYEQYF. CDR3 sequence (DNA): TGTGCCAGCAGTTACAGGGCGGCACGGGGCACTTACGAGCAGTACTTC.

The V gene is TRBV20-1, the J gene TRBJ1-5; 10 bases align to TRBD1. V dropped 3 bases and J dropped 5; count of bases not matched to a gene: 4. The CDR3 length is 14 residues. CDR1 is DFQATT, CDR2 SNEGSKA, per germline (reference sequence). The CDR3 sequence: CSASRGTGDQPQHF. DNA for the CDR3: TGCAGTGCTAGTAGGGGGACAGGGGATCAGCCCCAGCATTTT.

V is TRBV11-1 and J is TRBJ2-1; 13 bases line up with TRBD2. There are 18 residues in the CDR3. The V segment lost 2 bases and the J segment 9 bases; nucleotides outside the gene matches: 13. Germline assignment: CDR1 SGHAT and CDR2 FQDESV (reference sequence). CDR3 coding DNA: TGTGCCAGCAGCTTACGTCGGACTAGCGGGAGCTTCATAGGTGAGCAGTTCTTC. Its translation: CASSLRRTSGSFIGEQFF.

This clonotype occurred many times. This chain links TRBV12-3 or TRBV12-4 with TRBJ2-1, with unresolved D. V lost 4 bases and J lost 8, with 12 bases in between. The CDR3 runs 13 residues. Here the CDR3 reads CASSSRAYDEQFF. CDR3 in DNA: TGTGCCAGCAGTTCGCGTGCTTACGATGAGCAGTTCTTC.

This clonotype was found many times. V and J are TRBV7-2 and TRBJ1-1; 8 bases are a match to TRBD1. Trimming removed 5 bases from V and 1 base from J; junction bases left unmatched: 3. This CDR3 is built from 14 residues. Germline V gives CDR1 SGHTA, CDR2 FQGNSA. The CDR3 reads CASSRGTGNTEAFF. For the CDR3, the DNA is TGTGCCAGCAGCCGCGGGACAGGGAACACTGAAGCTTTCTTT.

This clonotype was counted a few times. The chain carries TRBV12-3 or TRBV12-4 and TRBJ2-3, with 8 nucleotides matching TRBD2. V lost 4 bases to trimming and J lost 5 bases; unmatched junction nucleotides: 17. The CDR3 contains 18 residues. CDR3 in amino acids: CASSWGGTTGGFGDTQYF. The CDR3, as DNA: TGTGCCAGCAGTTGGGGCGGGACAACGGGAGGGTTTGGAGATACGCAGTATTTT.

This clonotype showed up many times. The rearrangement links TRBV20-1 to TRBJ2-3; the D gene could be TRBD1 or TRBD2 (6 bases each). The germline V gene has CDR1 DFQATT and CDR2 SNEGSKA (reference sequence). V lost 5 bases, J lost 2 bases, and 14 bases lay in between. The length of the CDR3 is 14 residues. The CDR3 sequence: CSALLGGYTDTQYF. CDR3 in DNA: TGCAGTGCTTTATTAGGGGGGTACACAGATACGCAGTATTTT.

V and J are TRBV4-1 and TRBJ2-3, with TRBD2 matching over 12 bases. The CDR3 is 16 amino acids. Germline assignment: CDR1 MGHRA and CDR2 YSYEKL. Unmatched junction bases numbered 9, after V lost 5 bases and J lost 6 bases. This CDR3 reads CASSNRLAGEGDTQYF. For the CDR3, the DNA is TGCGCCAGCAGCAACCGACTAGCGGGAGAGGGGGATACGCAGTATTTT.

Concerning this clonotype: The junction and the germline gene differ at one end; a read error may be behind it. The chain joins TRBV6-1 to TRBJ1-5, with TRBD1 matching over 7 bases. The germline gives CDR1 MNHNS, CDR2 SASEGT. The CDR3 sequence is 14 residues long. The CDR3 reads CASTLQGSGQAQHF. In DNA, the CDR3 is TGTGCCAGCACCCTACAGGGGTCGGGTCAGGCCCAGCATTTT.

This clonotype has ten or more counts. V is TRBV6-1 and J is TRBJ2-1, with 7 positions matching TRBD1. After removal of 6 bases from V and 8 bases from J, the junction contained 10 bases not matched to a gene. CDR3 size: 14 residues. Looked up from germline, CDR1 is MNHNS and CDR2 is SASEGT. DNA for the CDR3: TGTGCCAGCAGGACCGGGACAGAAGGAGATGAGCAGTTCTTC. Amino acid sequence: CASRTGTEGDEQFF.

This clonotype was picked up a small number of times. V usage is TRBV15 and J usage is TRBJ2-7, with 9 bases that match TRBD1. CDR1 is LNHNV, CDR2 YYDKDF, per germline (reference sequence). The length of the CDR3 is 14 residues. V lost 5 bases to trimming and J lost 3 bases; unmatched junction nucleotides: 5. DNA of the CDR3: TGTGCCACCAGCTTCGGGACAGGGAACTACGAGCAGTACTTC. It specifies CATSFGTGNYEQYF.

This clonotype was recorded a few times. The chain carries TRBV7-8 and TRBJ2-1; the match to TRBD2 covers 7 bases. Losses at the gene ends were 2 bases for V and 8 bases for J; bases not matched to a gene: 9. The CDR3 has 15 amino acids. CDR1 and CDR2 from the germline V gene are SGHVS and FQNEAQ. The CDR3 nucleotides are TGTGCCAGCAGCTTAAAGGGACTACTCGCCGATGAGCAGTTCTTC. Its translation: CASSLKGLLADEQFF.

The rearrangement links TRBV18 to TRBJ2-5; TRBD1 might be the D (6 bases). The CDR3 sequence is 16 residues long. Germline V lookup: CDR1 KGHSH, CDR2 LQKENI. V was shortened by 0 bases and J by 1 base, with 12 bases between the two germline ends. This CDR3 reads CASSPPRQAIQETQYF. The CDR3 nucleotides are TGTGCCAGCTCACCACCGAGACAGGCGATCCAAGAGACCCAGTACTTC. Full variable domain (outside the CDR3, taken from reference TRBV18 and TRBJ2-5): NAGVMQNPRHLVRRRGQEARLRCSPMKGHSHVYWYRQLPEEGLKFMVYLQKENIIDESGMPKERFSAEFPKEGPSILRIQQVVRGDSAAYFCASSPPRQAIQETQYFGPGTRLLVL.

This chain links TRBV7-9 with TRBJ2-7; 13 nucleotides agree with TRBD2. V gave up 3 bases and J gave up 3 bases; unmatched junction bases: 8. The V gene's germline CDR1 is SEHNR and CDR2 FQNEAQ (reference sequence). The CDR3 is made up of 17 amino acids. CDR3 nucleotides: TGTGCCAGCAGCTTTAACGGACTAGCGGGAGAGGACTACGAGCAGTACGTC. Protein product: CASSFNGLAGEDYEQYV.

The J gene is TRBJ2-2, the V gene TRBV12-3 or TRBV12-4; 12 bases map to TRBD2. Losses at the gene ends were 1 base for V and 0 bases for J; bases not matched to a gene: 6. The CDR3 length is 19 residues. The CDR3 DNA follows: TGTGCCAGCAGTTTAGTCTGGCTAGCGGGAGGGACGAACACCGGGGAGCTGTTTTTT. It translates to CASSLVWLAGGTNTGELFF.

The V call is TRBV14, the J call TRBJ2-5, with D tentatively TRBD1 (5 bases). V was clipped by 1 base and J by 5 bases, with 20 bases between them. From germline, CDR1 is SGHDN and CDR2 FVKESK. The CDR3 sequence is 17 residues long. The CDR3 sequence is CASSQGDWVLGQETQYF. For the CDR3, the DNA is TGTGCCAGCAGCCAAGGAGACTGGGTGTTGGGGCAGGAGACCCAGTACTTC.

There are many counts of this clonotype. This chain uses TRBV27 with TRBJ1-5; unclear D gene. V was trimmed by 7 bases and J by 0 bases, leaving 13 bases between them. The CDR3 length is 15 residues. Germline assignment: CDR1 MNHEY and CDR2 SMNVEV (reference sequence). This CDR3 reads CASTQAGNSNQPQHF. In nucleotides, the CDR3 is TGTGCCAGCACCCAAGCAGGCAATAGCAATCAGCCCCAGCATTTT.

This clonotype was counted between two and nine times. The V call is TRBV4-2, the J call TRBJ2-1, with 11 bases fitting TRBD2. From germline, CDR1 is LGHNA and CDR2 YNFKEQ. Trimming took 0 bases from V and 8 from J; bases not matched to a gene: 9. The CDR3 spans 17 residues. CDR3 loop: CASSQDLWRLAGHEQFF. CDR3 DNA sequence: TGTGCCAGCAGCCAAGATCTATGGAGACTAGCGGGACATGAGCAGTTCTTC.

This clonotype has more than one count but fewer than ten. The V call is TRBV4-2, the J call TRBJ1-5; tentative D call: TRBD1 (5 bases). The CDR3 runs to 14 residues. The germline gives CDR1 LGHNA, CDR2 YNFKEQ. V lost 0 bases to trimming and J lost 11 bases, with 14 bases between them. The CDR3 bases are TGTGCCAGCAGCCAAGATCAAGGGGCTCGGGCCCAGCATTTT. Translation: CASSQDQGARAQHF.

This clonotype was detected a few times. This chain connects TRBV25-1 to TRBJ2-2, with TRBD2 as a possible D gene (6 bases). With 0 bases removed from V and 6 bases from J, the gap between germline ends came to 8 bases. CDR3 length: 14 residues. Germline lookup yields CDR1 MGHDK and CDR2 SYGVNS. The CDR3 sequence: CASSEYGGPGELFF. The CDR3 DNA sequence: TGTGCCAGCAGTGAATACGGGGGTCCCGGGGAGCTGTTTTTT. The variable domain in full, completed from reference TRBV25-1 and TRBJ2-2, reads EADIYQTPRYLVIGTGKKITLECSQTMGHDKMYWYQQDPGMELHLIHYSYGVNSTEKGDLSSESTVSRIRTEHFPLTLESARPSHTSQYLCASSEYGGPGELFFGEGSRLTVL.

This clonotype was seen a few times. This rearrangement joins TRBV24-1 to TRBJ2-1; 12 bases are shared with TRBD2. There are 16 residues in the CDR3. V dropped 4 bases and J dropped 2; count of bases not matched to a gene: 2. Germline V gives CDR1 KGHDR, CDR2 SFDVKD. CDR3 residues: CATSDRLAGAYNEQFF. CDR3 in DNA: TGTGCCACCAGTGACCGACTAGCGGGGGCCTACAATGAGCAGTTCTTC.

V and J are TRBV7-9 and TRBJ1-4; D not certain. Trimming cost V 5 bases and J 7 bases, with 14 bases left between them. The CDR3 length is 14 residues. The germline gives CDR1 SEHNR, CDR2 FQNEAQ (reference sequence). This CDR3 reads CASSPSTWGEKLFF. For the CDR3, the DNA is TGTGCCAGCAGCCCCTCCACATGGGGTGAAAAACTGTTTTTT.

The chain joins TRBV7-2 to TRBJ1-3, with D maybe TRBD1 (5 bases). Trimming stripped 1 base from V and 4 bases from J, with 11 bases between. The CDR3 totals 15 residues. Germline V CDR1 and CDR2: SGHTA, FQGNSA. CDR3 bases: TGTGCCAGCAGCTTAGAAGGGGCAGGGGGAAACACCATATATTTT. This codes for CASSLEGAGGNTIYF.